The sequence of this T cell receptor beta chain was determined in a study of blood T cell repertoires in COVID-19. The protocol was immunoSEQ multiplex PCR, while the TCRdb copy is restricted to in-frame clones and leaves out a portion. The table shows about 120,000 clones, with about 77% occurring only once. This CDR3 comprises 21 residues. Trimming removed 2 bases from V and 2 bases from J, with 31 bases in between. Germline V gene data show CDR1 as SGHRS and CDR2 as YFSETQ. Specimen: peripheral blood. The rearrangement links TRBV5-1 to TRBJ2-5; D is perhaps TRBD2 (6 bases). This clonotype was sampled from a human donor in a cohort sampled during active COVID-19. The CDR3 DNA is TGCGCCAGCAGCTTAAGGGTTTGGGCTAGCGTGTCCCGGGGCAAACAAGAGACCCAGTACTTC. The encoded protein is CASSLRVWASVSRGKQETQYF.